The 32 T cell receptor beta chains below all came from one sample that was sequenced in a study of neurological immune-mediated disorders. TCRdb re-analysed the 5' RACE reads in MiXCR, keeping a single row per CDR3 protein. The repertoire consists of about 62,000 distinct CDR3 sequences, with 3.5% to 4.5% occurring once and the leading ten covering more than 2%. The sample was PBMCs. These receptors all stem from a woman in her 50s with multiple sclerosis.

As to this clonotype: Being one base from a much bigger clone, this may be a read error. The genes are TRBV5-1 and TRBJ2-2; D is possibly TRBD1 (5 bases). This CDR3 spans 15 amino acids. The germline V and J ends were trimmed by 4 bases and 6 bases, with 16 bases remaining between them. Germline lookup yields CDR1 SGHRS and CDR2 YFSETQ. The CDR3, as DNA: TGCGCCAGCAGCCCGGGCAGGGCCGTCGCCGGGGAGCTGTTTTTT. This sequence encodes CASSPGRAVAGELFF. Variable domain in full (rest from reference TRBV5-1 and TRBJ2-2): KAGVTQTPRYLIKTRGQQVTLSCSPISGHRSVSWYQQTPGQGLQFLFEYFSETQRNKGNFPGRFSGRQFSNSRSEMNVSTLELGDSALYLCASSPGRAVAGELFFGEGSRLTVL.

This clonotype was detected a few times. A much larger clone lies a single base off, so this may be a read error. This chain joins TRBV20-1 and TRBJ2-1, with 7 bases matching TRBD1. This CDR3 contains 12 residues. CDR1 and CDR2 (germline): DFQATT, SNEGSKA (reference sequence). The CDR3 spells CLIQGKDNEQFF. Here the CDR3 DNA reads TGCCTGATACAGGGGAAGGACAATGAGCAGTTCTTC.

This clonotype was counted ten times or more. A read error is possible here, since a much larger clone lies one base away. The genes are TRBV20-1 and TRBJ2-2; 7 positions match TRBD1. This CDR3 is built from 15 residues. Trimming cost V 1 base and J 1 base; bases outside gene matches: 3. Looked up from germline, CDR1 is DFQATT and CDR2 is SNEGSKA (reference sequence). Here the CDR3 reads CSARGQGKNTGELFF. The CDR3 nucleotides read TGCAGTGCTAGAGGACAGGGAAAGAACACCGGGGAGCTGTTTTTT.

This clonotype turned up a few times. In nucleotides, the CDR3 is TGTGCCAGCAGCCTAACTAGCAGATACAATGAGCAGTTCTTC. Protein: CASSLTSRYNEQFF. The V gene is TRBV7-2, the J gene TRBJ2-1; possibly TRBD2 for D (6 bases). Trimming cost V 5 bases and J 4 bases, with 12 bases left between them. CDR3 size: 14 residues. The germline V gene has CDR1 SGHTA and CDR2 FQGNSA.

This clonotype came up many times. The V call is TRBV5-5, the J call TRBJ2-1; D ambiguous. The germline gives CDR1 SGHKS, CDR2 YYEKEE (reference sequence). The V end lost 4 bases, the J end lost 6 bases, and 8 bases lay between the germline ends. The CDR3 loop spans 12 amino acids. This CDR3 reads CASSPRANEQFF. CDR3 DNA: TGTGCCAGCAGCCCGCGCGCCAATGAGCAGTTCTTC.

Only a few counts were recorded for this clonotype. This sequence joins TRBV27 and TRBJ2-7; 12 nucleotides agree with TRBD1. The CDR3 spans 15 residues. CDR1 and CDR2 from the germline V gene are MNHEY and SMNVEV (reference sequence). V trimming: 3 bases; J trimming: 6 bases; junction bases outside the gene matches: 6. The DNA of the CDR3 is TGTGCCAGCAGTTTGGTTGGGACAGGGGGCCTCGAGCAGTACTTC. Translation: CASSLVGTGGLEQYF.

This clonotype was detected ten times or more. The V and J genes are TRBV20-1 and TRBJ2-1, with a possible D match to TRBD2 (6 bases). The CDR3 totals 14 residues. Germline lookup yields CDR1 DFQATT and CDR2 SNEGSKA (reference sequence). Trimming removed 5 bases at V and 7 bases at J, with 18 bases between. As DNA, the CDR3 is TGCAGTGCTCGGGGACTCAATTGGGGTAATGAGCAGTTCTTC. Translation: CSARGLNWGNEQFF.

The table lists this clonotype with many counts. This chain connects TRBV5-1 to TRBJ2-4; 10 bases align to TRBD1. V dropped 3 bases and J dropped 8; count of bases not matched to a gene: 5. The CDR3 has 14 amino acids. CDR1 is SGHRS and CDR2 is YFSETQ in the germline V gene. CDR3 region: CASSWSGTGDIQYF. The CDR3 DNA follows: TGCGCCAGCAGCTGGTCCGGGACAGGGGACATTCAGTACTTC. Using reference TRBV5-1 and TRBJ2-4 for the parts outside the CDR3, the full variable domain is KAGVTQTPRYLIKTRGQQVTLSCSPISGHRSVSWYQQTPGQGLQFLFEYFSETQRNKGNFPGRFSGRQFSNSRSEMNVSTLELGDSALYLCASSWSGTGDIQYFGAGTRLSVL.

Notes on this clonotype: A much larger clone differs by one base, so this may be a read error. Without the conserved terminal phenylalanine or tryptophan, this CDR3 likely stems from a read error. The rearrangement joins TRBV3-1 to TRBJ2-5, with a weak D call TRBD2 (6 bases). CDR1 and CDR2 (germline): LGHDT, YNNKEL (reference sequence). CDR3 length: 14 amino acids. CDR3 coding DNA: TGTGCCAGCAGCCCGTGGACTAACCAAAAGACCCAGTACTAC. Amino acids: CASSPWTNQKTQYY.

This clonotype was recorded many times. This CDR3 is CASSLEGSGLQPQHF. In DNA form, the CDR3 reads TGTGCCAGCAGCTTAGAAGGATCAGGTCTACAGCCCCAGCATTTT. This chain links TRBV7-2 with TRBJ1-5; D call uncertain. The germline gives CDR1 SGHTA, CDR2 FQGNSA. The CDR3 extends over 15 amino acids. Trimming stripped 1 base from V and 7 bases from J, with 14 bases between.

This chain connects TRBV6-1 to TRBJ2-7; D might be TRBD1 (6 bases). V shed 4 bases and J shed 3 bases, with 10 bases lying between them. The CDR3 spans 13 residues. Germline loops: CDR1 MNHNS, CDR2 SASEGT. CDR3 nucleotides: TGTGCCAGCAGTGTCGAACAGGGCTACGAGCAGTACTTC. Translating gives CASSVEQGYEQYF.

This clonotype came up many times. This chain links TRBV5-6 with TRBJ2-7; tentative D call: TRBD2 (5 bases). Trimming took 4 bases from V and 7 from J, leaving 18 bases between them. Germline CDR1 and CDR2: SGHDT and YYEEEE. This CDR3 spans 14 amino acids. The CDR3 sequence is CASSLDPGSDEQYF. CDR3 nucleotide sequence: TGTGCCAGCAGCCTGGATCCGGGGTCGGATGAGCAGTACTTC. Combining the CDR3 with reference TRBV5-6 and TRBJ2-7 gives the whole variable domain DAGVTQSPTHLIKTRGQQVTLRCSPKSGHDTVSWYQQALGQGPQFIFQYYEEEERQRGNFPDRFSGHQFPNYSSELNVNALLLGDSALYLCASSLDPGSDEQYFGPGTRLTVT.

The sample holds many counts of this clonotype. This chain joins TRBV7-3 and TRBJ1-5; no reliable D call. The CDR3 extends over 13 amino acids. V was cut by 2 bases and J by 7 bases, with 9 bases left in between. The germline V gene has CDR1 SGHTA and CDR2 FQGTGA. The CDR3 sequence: CASSLHTGQPQHF. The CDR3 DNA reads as TGTGCCAGCAGCTTACATACGGGGCAGCCCCAGCATTTT.

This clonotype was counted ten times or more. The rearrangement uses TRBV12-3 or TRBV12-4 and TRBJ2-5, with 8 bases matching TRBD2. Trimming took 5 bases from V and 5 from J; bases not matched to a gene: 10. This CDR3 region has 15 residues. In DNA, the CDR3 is TGTGCCAGCAGTACGGGAGCTAGCGGGTCCGAGACCCAGTACTTC. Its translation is CASSTGASGSETQYF.

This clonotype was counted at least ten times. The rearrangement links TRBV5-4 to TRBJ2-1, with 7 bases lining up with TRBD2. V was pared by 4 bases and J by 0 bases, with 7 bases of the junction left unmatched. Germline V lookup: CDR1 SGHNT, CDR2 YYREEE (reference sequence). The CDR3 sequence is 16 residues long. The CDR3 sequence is CASSPFKRDSYNEQFF. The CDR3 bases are TGTGCCAGCAGCCCGTTTAAGCGGGACTCCTACAATGAGCAGTTCTTC.

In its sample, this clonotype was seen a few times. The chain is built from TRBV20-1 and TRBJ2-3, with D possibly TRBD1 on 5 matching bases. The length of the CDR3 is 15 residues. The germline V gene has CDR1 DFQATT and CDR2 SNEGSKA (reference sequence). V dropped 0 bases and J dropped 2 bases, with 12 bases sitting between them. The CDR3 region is CSARDWGSPTDTQYF. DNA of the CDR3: TGCAGTGCTAGAGATTGGGGCAGCCCCACAGATACGCAGTATTTT.

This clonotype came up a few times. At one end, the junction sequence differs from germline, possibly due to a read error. CDR3 residues: CASSLRRGPNSPLNF. The CDR3 nucleotides read TGTGCCAGCAGCCTAAGGAGGGGTCCCAATTCACCCCTCAACTTT. This chain connects TRBV5-6 to TRBJ1-6, with D possibly being TRBD1 (5 bases). CDR1 is SGHDT and CDR2 is YYEEEE in the germline V gene. The CDR3 loop spans 15 amino acids.

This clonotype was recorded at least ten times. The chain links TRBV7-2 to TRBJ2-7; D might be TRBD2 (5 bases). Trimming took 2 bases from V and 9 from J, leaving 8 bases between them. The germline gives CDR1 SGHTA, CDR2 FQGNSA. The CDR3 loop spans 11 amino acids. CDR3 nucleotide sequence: TGTGCCAGCAGCTTAAGAGGAGGGCAGTACTTC. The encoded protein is CASSLRGGQYF.

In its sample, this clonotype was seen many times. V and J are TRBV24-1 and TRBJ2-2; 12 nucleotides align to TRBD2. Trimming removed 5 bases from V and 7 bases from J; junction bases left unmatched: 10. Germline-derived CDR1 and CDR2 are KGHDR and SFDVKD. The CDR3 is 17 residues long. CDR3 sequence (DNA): TGTGCCACCAGTGCTCTAGCGGGAGGGCCTGGAATCGGGGAGCTGTTTTTT. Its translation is CATSALAGGPGIGELFF.

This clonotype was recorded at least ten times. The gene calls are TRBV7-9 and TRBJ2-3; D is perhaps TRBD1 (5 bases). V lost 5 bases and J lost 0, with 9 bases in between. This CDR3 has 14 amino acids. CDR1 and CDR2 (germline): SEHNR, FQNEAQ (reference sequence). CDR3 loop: CASSPTASTDTQYF. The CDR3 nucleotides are TGTGCCAGCAGCCCGACAGCTAGCACAGATACGCAGTATTTT. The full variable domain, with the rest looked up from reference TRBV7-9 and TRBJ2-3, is DTGVSQNPRHKITKRGQNVTFRCDPISEHNRLYWYRQTLGQGPEFLTYFQNEAQLEKSRLLSDRFSAERPKGSFSTLEIQRTEQGDSAMYLCASSPTASTDTQYFGPGTRLTVL.

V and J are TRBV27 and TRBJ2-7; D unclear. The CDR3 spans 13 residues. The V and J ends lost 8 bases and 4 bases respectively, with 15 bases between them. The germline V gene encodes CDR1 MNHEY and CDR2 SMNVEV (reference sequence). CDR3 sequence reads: CASAEPPLYEQYF. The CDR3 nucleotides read TGTGCCAGCGCTGAACCCCCTCTGTACGAGCAGTACTTC.

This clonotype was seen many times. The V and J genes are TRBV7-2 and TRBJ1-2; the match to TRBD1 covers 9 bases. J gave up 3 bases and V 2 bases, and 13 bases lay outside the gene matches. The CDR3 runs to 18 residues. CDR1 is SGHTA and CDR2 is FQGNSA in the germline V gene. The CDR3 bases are TGTGCCAGCAGCTTAAATAGTGGGAGACAGGGGGGCCACTATGGCTACACCTTC. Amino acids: CASSLNSGRQGGHYGYTF. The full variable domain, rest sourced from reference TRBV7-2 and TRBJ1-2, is GAGVSQSPSNKVTEKGKDVELRCDPISGHTALYWYRQSLGQGLEFLIYFQGNSAPDKSGLPSDRFSAERTGGSVSTLTIQRTQQEDSAVYLCASSLNSGRQGGHYGYTFGSGTRLTVV.

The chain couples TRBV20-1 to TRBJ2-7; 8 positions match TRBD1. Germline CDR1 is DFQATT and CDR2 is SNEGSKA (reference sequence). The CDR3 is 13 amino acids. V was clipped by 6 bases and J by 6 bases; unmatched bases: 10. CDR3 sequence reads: CSAPDRARGEQYF. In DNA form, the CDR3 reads TGCAGTGCGCCGGACAGGGCCAGAGGCGAGCAGTACTTC.

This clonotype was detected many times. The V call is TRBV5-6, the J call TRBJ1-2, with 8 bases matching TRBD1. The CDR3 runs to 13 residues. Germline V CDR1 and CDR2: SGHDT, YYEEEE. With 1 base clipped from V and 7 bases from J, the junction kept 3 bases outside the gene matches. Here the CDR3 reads CASSLRTGSGYTF. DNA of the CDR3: TGTGCCAGCAGCTTGCGGACAGGGTCTGGCTACACCTTC.

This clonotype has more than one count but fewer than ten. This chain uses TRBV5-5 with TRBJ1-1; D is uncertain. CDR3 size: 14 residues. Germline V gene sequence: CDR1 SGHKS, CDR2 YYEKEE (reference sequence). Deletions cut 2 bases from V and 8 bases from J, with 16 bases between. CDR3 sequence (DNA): TGTGCCAGCAGCTTCGGTACTCCCCGTTCCGAAGCTTTCTTT. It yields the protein CASSFGTPRSEAFF.

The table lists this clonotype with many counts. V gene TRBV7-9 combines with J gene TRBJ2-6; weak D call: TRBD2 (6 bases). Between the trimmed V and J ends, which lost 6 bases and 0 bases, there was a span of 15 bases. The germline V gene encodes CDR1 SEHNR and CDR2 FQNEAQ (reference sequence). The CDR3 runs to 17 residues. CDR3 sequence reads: CASSPGTSSSGANVLTF. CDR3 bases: TGTGCCAGCAGTCCAGGGACTTCGAGCTCTGGGGCCAACGTCCTGACTTTC. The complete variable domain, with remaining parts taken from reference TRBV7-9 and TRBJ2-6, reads DTGVSQNPRHKITKRGQNVTFRCDPISEHNRLYWYRQTLGQGPEFLTYFQNEAQLEKSRLLSDRFSAERPKGSFSTLEIQRTEQGDSAMYLCASSPGTSSSGANVLTFGAGSRLTVL.

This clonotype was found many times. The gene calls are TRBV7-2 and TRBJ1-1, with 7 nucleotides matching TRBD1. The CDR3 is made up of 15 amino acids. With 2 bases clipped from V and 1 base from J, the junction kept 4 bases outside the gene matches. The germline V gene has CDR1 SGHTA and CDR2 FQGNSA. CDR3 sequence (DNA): TGTGCCAGCAGCTTATCTGCAGGGGGGAACACTGAAGCTTTCTTT. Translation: CASSLSAGGNTEAFF.

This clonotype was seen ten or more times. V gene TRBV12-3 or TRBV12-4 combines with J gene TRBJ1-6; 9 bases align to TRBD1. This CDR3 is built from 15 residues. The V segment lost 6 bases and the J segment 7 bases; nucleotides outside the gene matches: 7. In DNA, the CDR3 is TGTGCCAGCAGCCCCGGGACAGGGTTGAATTCACCCCTCCACTTT. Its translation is CASSPGTGLNSPLHF.

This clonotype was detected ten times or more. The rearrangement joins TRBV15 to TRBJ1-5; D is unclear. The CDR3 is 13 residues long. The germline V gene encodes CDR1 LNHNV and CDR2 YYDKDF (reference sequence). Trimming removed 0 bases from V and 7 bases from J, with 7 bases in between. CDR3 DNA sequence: TGTGCCACCAGCAGAGATTCGGGGCAGCCCCAGCATTTT. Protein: CATSRDSGQPQHF.

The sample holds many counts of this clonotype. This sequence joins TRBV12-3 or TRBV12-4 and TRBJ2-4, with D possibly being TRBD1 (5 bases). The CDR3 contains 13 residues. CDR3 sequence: CEWGRIAKNIQYF. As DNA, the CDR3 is TGTGAATGGGGCAGGATAGCCAAAAACATTCAGTACTTC.

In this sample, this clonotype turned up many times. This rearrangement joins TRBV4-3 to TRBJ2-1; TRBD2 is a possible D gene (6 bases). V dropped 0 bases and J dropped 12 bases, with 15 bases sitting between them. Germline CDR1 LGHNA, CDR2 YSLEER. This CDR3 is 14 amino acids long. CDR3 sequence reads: CASSQESWGGSQFF. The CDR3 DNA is TGCGCCAGCAGCCAAGAGTCTTGGGGAGGATCGCAGTTCTTC.

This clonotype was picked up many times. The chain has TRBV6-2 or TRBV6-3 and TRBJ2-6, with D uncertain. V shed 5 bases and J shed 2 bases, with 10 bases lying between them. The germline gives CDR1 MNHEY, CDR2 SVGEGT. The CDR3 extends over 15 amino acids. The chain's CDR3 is CASSDPGPGANVLTF. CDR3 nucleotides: TGTGCCAGCAGTGACCCCGGTCCTGGGGCCAACGTCCTGACTTTC.